What follows are 9 T cell receptor beta chains derived from one specimen sequenced in a study of T cell changes during pregnancy in multiple sclerosis (dated by TCRdb to between 2018 and 2020). Library preparation employed the immunoSEQ multiplex PCR assay. The clones in this table, taken by TCRdb from immuneACCESS, are in-frame only. Not every clone is retained; where verified, under half of the shortfall comes from an unresolved V gene, and the cause of the rest is unknown. Present in this sample are about 13,000 clones, roughly 88% of which were seen just once. The ten largest clonotypes hold roughly an eighth of the sample. Source: CD8+ T cells from peripheral blood mononuclear cells, taken after pregnancy. These receptors originate from a female donor in good health, enrolled as a control in a pregnancy study.

The chain is built from TRBV2 and TRBJ2-7; D unresolved. V was pared by 4 bases and J by 4 bases, with 14 bases between. CDR1 SNHLY and CDR2 FYNNEI come from the germline V gene. The CDR3 contains 14 residues. CDR3 nucleotides: TGTGCCAGCAGTGGGTTTGGGCAGGTTTACGAGCAGTACTTC. Encoded protein: CASSGFGQVYEQYF. Filled out from reference TRBV2 and TRBJ2-7, the complete variable domain reads EPEVTQTPSHQVTQMGQEVILRCVPISNHLYFYWYRQILGQKVEFLVSFYNNEISEKSEIFDDQFSVERPDGSNFTLKIRSTKLEDSAMYFCASSGFGQVYEQYFGPGTRLTVT.

The rearrangement joins TRBV7-2 to TRBJ1-2, with TRBD1 identical over 7 bases. V trimming: 5 bases; J trimming: 4 bases; junction bases outside the gene matches: 4. Germline-derived CDR1 and CDR2 are SGHTA and FQGNSA. This CDR3 region has 13 residues. The CDR3: CASSAGQVYGYTF. CDR3 DNA sequence: TGTGCCAGCAGCGCCGGACAGGTCTATGGCTACACCTTC.

The chain employs TRBV2 and TRBJ2-7; TRBD2 matches at 7 bases. This CDR3 comprises 14 residues. Per the germline V gene, CDR1 is SNHLY and CDR2 is FYNNEI. V lost 3 bases and J lost 5; bases outside the gene matches: 7. In DNA, the CDR3 is TGTGCCAGCAGTGACGGGGAGGGAACAAACGAGCAGTACTTC. This sequence encodes CASSDGEGTNEQYF.

This rearrangement joins TRBV15 to TRBJ2-3; TRBD2 is a possible D gene (6 bases). V lost 0 bases, J lost 3 bases, and 10 bases lay in between. There are 15 residues in the CDR3. Germline V gene data show CDR1 as LNHNV and CDR2 as YYDKDF (reference sequence). The CDR3 is CATSRDRRGTDTQYF. CDR3 sequence (DNA): TGTGCCACCAGCAGAGATCGGCGGGGAACAGATACGCAGTATTTT.

This clone occurred a few times. The chain is built from TRBV7-2 and TRBJ1-1, with 7 bases identical to TRBD1. CDR1 and CDR2 from the germline V gene are SGHTA and FQGNSA. This CDR3 has 12 amino acids. V dropped 1 base and J dropped 8; count of bases not matched to a gene: 1. The CDR3 sequence: CASSLVTGEAFF. Here the CDR3 DNA reads TGTGCCAGCAGCTTAGTGACAGGGGAAGCTTTCTTT.

This chain joins TRBV28 and TRBJ1-5; 9 bases map to TRBD1. Germline V lookup: CDR1 MDHEN, CDR2 SYDVKM. J gave up 6 bases and V 4 bases, and 4 bases lay outside the gene matches. The CDR3 has 14 amino acids. The CDR3 DNA sequence: TGTGCCAGCAGTTACAGGGGGCCGGGTCAGCCCCAGCATTTT. Translated, it gives CASSYRGPGQPQHF.

The V call is TRBV11-2, the J call TRBJ2-3; the match to TRBD2 covers 9 bases. V trimming: 4 bases; J trimming: 4 bases; junction bases outside the gene matches: 6. The CDR3 extends over 15 amino acids. In germline, CDR1 is SGHAT, CDR2 FQNNGV. The CDR3 DNA is TGTGCCAGCAGCTCAGGGACTAGCCGAGCAGATACGCAGTATTTT. Residues: CASSSGTSRADTQYF.

CDR3 sequence: CASSWGTGAYEQYF. Written as DNA, the CDR3 is TGCGCCAGCAGCTGGGGGACTGGAGCCTACGAGCAGTACTTC. The rearrangement uses TRBV5-1 and TRBJ2-7, with D tentatively TRBD2 (6 bases). With 3 bases removed from V and 2 bases from J, the gap between germline ends came to 12 bases. This CDR3 is built from 14 residues. Germline values: CDR1 SGHRS, CDR2 YFSETQ.

The J gene is TRBJ2-5, the V gene TRBV19, with D possibly TRBD2 on 5 matching bases. Trimming pared 3 bases from V and 4 bases from J, leaving 15 bases between. Germline V gene lookup returns CDR1 LNHDA and CDR2 SQIVND (reference sequence). This CDR3 has 15 amino acids. The CDR3 bases are TGTGCCAGTAGTATCCAAACGTCAGGAGGAGAGACCCAGTACTTC. It is translated as CASSIQTSGGETQYF.